Sequencing of this TCR beta chain was carried out in a study of shared clonotypes between healthy human individuals. Deep was the level used in running the assay. Clones were read by immunoSEQ multiplex PCR, and TCRdb kept only the in-frame ones, dropping some. The sample lists approximately 500,000 clones; around 74% were seen once. The receptor's source is a woman aged 40 to 50 in good health. Some clones in this sample may be carry-over from other donors' samples. The sequenced sample consisted of PBMCs.

This chain's CDR3 is CASSQTSGQETQYF. Written as DNA, the CDR3 is TGTGCCAGCAGCCAAACTAGCGGGCAAGAGACCCAGTACTTC. V is TRBV4-2 and J is TRBJ2-5; TRBD2 aligns across 9 bases. The trim removed 2 bases at V and 2 bases at J, leaving 0 bases unmatched. The CDR3 sequence is 14 residues long. Germline CDR1 is LGHNA and CDR2 is YNFKEQ.